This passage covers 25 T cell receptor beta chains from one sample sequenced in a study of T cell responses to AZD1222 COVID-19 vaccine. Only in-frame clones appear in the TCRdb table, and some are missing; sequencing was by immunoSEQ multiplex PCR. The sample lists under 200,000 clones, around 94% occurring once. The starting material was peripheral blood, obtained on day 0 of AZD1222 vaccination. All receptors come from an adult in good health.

This CDR3 reads CSDGPGLSSYNEQFF. CDR3 in DNA: TGCAGCGACGGGCCGGGACTGAGCTCCTACAATGAGCAGTTCTTC. The chain is built from TRBV29-1 and TRBJ2-1, with D possibly being TRBD2 (6 bases). V dropped 7 bases and J dropped 0 bases, with 16 bases sitting between them. The length of the CDR3 is 15 residues. From germline, CDR1 is SQVTM and CDR2 ANQGSEA.

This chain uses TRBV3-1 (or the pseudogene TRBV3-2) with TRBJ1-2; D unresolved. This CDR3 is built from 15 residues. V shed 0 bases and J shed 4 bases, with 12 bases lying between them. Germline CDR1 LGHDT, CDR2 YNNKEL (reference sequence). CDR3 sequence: CASSQDGREVYGYTF. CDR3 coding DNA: TGTGCCAGCAGCCAAGATGGTAGGGAGGTCTATGGCTACACCTTC.

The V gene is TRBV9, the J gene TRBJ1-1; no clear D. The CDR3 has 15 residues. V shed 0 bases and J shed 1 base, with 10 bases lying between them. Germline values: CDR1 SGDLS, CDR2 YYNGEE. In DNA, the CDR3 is TGTGCCAGCAGCGTAGGCCCGCGCCCGAACACTGAAGCTTTCTTT. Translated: CASSVGPRPNTEAFF.

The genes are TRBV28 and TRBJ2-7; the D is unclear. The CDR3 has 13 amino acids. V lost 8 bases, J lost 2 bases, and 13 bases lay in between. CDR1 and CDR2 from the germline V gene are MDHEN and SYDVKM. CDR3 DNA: TGTGCCAGCGTAGGGTCACCCACCTACGAGCAGTACTTC. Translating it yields CASVGSPTYEQYF.

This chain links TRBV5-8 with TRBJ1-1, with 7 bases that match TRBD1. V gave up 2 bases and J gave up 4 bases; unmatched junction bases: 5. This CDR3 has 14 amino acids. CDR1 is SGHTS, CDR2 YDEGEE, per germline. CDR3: CASSFARQGTEAFF. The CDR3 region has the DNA TGTGCCAGCAGCTTTGCGCGACAGGGCACTGAAGCTTTCTTT.

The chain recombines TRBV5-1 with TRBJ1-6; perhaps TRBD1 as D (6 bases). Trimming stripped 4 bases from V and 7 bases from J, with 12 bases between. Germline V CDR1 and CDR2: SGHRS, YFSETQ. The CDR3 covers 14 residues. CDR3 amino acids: CASSDDRPNSPLHF. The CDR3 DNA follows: TGCGCCAGCAGCGACGACAGGCCAAATTCACCCCTCCACTTT.

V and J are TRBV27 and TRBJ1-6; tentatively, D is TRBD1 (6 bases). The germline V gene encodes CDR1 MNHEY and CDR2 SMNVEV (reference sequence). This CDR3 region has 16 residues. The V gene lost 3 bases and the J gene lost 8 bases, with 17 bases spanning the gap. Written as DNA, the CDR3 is TGTGCCAGCAGTTTCTTATGGGGGGCTCTCGATTCACCCCTCCACTTT. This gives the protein CASSFLWGALDSPLHF.

DNA of the CDR3: TGCGCCAGCAGCTTGACAGGGGAAATGCACGAGCAGTACTTC. Translated: CASSLTGEMHEQYF. The chain combines TRBV5-1 with TRBJ2-7, with TRBD1 matching 7 bases. The CDR3 consists of 14 residues. Germline CDR1 and CDR2: SGHRS and YFSETQ. V lost 1 base to trimming and J lost 5 bases; unmatched junction nucleotides: 6.

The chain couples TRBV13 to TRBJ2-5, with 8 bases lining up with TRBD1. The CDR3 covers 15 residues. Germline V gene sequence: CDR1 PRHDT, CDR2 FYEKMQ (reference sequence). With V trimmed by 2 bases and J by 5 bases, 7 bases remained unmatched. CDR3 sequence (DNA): TGTGCCAGCAGCTTACGGGCCCCAGGGGGCGAGACCCAGTACTTC. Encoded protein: CASSLRAPGGETQYF.

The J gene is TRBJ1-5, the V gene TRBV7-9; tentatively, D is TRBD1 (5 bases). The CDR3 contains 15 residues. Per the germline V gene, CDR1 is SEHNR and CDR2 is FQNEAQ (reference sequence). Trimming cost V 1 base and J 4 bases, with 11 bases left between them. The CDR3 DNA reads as TGTGCCAGCAGCTTAGATGGGGGACGGAATCAGCCCCAGCATTTT. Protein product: CASSLDGGRNQPQHF.

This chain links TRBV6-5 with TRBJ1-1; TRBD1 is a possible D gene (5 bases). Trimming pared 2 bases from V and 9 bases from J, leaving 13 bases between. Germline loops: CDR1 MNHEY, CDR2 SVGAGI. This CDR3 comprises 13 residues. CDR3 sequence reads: CASSYVGGSKAFF. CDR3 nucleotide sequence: TGTGCCAGCAGTTACGTCGGGGGGTCTAAAGCTTTCTTT.

The CDR3 sequence is CASRTDRDTGELFF. CDR3 nucleotide sequence: TGTGCCAGCAGAACGGACAGGGACACCGGGGAGCTGTTTTTT. V usage is TRBV6-4 and J usage is TRBJ2-2, with 8 bases fitting TRBD1. V shed 6 bases and J 3 bases; nucleotides not matched to a gene: 3. The CDR3 is 14 residues long. Looked up from germline, CDR1 is MRHNA and CDR2 is SNTAGT.

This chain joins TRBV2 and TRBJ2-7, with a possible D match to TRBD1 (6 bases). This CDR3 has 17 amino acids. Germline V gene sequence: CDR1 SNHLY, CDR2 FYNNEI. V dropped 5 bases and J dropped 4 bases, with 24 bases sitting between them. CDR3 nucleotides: TGTGCCAGCAGTCCCCGAAAACAGGGCCACGATCAATACGAGCAGTACTTC. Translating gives CASSPRKQGHDQYEQYF.

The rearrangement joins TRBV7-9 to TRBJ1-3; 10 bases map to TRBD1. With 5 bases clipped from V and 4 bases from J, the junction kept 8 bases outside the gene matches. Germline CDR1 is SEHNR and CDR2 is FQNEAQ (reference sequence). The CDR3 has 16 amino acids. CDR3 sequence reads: CASSPRDRGSGNTIYF. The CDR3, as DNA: TGTGCCAGCAGCCCCCGGGACAGGGGATCCGGAAACACCATATATTTT.

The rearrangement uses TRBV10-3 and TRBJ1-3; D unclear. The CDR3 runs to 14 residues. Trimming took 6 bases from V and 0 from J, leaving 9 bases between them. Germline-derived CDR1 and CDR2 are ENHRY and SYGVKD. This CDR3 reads CAIRDQDSGNTIYF. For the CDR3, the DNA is TGTGCCATCAGGGACCAGGACTCTGGAAACACCATATATTTT.

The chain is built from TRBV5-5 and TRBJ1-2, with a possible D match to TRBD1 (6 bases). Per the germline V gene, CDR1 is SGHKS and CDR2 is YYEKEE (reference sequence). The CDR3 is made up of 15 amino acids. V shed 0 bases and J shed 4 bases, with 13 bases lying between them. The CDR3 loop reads CASSLVSGAIYGYTF. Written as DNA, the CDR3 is TGTGCCAGCAGCTTGGTCTCGGGGGCGATCTATGGCTACACCTTC.

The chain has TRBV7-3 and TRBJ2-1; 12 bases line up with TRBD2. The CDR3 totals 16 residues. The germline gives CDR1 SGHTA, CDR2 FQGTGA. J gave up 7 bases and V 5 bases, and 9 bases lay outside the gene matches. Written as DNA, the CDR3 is TGTGCCAGCAGCCCTAGCGGGAGGGCCGTGGGGAATGAGCAGTTCTTC. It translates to CASSPSGRAVGNEQFF.

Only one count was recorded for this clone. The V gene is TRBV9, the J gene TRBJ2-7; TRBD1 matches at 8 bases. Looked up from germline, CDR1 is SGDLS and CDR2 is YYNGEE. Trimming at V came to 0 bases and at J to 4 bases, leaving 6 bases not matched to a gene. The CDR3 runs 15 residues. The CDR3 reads CASSVAAGGRYEQYF. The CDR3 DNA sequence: TGTGCCAGCAGCGTAGCGGCAGGGGGCAGGTACGAGCAGTACTTC.

CDR3 region: CASSPFGTGGYEQFF. The CDR3 DNA sequence: TGTGCCAGCAGCCCTTTCGGGACAGGGGGTTATGAGCAGTTCTTC. This chain uses TRBV3-1 (or the pseudogene TRBV3-2) with TRBJ2-1, with 11 bases fitting TRBD1. The CDR3 is 15 amino acids. The junction had 7 bases not matched to a gene; V was cut back by 4 bases and J by 8 bases. Germline V CDR1 and CDR2: LGHDT, YNNKEL (reference sequence).

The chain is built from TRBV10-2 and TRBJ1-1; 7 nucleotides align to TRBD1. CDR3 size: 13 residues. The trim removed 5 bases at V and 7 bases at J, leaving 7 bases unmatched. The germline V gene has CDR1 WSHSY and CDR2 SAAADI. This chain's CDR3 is CASSLTGVGEAFF. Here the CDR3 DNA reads TGCGCCAGCAGTCTAACAGGGGTTGGTGAAGCTTTCTTT.

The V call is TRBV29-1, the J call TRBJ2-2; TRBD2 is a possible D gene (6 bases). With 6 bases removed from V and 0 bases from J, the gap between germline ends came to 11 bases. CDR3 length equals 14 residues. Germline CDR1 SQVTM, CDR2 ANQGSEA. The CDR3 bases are TGCAGCGTGGACCCGGGGGCGAACACCGGGGAGCTGTTTTTT. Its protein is CSVDPGANTGELFF.

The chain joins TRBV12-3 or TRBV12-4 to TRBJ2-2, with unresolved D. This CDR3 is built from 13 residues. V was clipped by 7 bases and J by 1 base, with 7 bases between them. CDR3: CASTPLNTGELFF. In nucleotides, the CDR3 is TGTGCCAGCACCCCGTTGAACACCGGGGAGCTGTTTTTT.

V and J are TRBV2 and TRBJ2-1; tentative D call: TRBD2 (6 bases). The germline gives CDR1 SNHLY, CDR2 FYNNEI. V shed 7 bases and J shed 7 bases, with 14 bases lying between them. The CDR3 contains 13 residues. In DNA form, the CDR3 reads TGTGCCAGCAAGGAGGGCCCGTGGAATGAGCAGTTCTTC. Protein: CASKEGPWNEQFF.

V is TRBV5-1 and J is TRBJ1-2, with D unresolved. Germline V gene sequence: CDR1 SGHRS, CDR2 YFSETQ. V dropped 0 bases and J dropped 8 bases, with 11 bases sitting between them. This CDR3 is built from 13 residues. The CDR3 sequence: CASSLGQEGGYTF. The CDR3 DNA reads TGCGCCAGCAGCTTGGGGCAGGAGGGAGGCTACACCTTC.

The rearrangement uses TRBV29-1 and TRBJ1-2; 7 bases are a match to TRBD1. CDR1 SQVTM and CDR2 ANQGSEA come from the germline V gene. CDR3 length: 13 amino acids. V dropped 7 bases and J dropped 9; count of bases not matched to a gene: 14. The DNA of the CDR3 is TGCAGCGCTGCGACAGGGAACTCTGCCCGCTACACCTTC. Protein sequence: CSAATGNSARYTF. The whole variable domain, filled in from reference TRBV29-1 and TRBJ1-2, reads SAVISQKPSRDICQRGTSLTIQCQVDSQVTMMFWYRQQPGQSLTLIATANQGSEATYESGFVIDKFPISRPNLTFSTLTVSNMSPEDSSIYLCSAATGNSARYTFGSGTRLTVV.